The clone carrying this T cell receptor (beta chain) was counted at least ten times. Its antigen remains unidentified. Unique molecular identifier tags were affixed to discrete cDNA molecules. TCRdb redid the calling of the 5' RACE reads with MiXCR, one entry per CDR3 protein. The sample yields about 60,000 distinct CDR3 sequences, 5.6% seen once. Germline V gene lookup returns CDR1 SGHDN and CDR2 FVKESK. V gave up 4 bases and J gave up 3 bases, with 8 bases separating them. The CDR3 is made up of 13 amino acids. This sample is part of a study of early T cells in non-severe SARS-CoV-2 infection. Overall study context: Unpaired chains resulted from sequencing bulk RNA of unsorted whole blood.

Study conclusions and caveats: VDJdb matching, biased toward anti-spike CD8 responses, missed private and CD4 specificities.

The sequence came from an adult who was a healthcare worker with PCR-confirmed SARS-CoV-2 infection or an uninfected control (not recorded which). Sequencing was done on a sample of whole blood. The chain uses TRBV14 and TRBJ2-3; D is unresolved. The CDR3 loop reads CASSPFGTDTQYF. The CDR3 DNA reads as TGTGCCAGCAGCCCCTTCGGGACAGATACGCAGTATTTT. Full variable domain (rest looked up from reference TRBV14 and TRBJ2-3): EAGVTQFPSHSVIEKGQTVTLRCDPISGHDNLYWYRRVMGKEIKFLLHFVKESKQDESGMPNNRFLAERTGGTYSTLKVQPAELEDSGVYFCASSPFGTDTQYFGPGTRLTVL.